This is a list of T cell receptor beta chains from one sample in a study of blood T cell repertoires in COVID-19. Sequencing used immunoSEQ multiplex PCR; TCRdb keeps in-frame clones, though not all of them. The sample contains a few hundred thousand clones, roughly 85% of which appear only once. Sequenced sample: peripheral blood. These TCRs come from a woman aged 18-29 years with acute or convalescent COVID-19. The CDR3 runs from the conserved cysteine through the conserved F or W. A D gene is named only where the DNA matches it firmly. Rows give clone size only sometimes, using once, few, many, or a class for an expanded clone.

d_gene	j_gene	v_gene	abundance	CDR3nt	CDR3aa
.	TRBJ2-5	TRBV2	.	TGTGCCAGCAGTCCCGGACAGATACAAGAGACCCAGTACTTC	CASSPGQIQETQYF
TRBD1	TRBJ1-1	TRBV6-5	once	TGTGCCAGCAGCGGACAGGGATGGAACTCTGGAGCTTTCTTT	CASSGQGWNSGAFF
.	TRBJ2-3	TRBV7-9	.	TGTGCCATTTTCTCGACTATCACTAGCACAGATACGCAGTATTTT	CAIFSTITSTDTQYF
TRBD1	TRBJ2-7	TRBV30	.	TGTGCCTGCGAGCCGGGACAGGGCCAGGACGAGCAGTACTTC	CACEPGQGQDEQYF
TRBD2	TRBJ2-5	TRBV9	.	TGTGCCAGCAGCCCATTTAAAGCGGGGGGGCAAGAGACCCAGTACTTC	CASSPFKAGGQETQYF
TRBD1	TRBJ1-1	TRBV19	.	TGTGCCAGTAGTATCCGACAGGGCACTGAAGCTTTCTTT	CASSIRQGTEAFF
.	TRBJ2-5	TRBV21-1	many	TGTGCCAGCAGCAACTATGGTAACCAAGAGACCCAGTACTTC	CASSNYGNQETQYF
.	TRBJ1-6	TRBV2	.	TGTGCCAGCAGTGAACGGGGGACGTCCAGCTCCTATAATTCACCCCTCCACTTT	CASSERGTSSSYNSPLHF
TRBD1	TRBJ2-7	TRBV29-1	.	TGCAGCGTTGGGGACAGGGGGGCCTACGAGCAGTACTTC	CSVGDRGAYEQYF
.	TRBJ1-1	TRBV13	.	TGTGCCAGCAGCTTCCTCCAGGGAACTGAAGCTTTCTTT	CASSFLQGTEAFF
.	TRBJ1-4	TRBV12-5	.	TGTGCTAGTGGTCGAGCGGGAGCAACTAATGAAAAACTGTTTTTT	CASGRAGATNEKLFF
.	TRBJ1-3	TRBV5-6	.	TGTGCCAGCAGCTTGTACCCAGGCTCTGGAAACACCATATATTTT	CASSLYPGSGNTIYF
TRBD2	TRBJ2-1	TRBV4-2	.	TGTGCCAGCAGCCCAACTAGCGGGGGGTACAATGAGCAGTTCTTC	CASSPTSGGYNEQFF
.	TRBJ2-7	TRBV2	.	TGTGCCAGCAGTATCTTAAGGACTTACGAGCAGTACTTC	CASSILRTYEQYF
TRBD1	TRBJ1-5	TRBV19	.	TGTGCCAGTAGTTTCACCGGGACAGGGAATCAGCCCCAGCATTTT	CASSFTGTGNQPQHF
TRBD2	TRBJ2-1	TRBV5-1	.	TGCGCCAGCATCCGGACTAGCGGGGGCGCCTACAATGAGCAGTTCTTC	CASIRTSGGAYNEQFF
TRBD1	TRBJ2-1	TRBV14	.	TGTGCCAGCAGCCGCCCCGGACAGGGGGCCTACAATGAGCAGTTCTTC	CASSRPGQGAYNEQFF
.	TRBJ1-2	TRBV6-1	.	TGTGCCAGCAGTGAAGGAGGGCAGTACTATGGCTACACCTTC	CASSEGGQYYGYTF
TRBD1	TRBJ1-2	TRBV6-5	.	TGTGCCAGCTTGGGTTGGGGACAGTCTAACTATGGCTACACCTTC	CASLGWGQSNYGYTF
.	TRBJ2-1	TRBV5-1	.	TGCGCCAGCAGCTTGCCCGGAGGAAATGAGCAGTTCTTC	CASSLPGGNEQFF
.	TRBJ2-2	TRBV6-5	few	TGTGCCAGCAGTTACACAGCAGGGCGGACCGGGGAGCTGTTTTTT	CASSYTAGRTGELFF
TRBD1	TRBJ2-5	TRBV27	.	TGTGCCAGCAGTCCGATACAGGGGGCTGGGGAGACCCAGTACTTC	CASSPIQGAGETQYF
TRBD1	TRBJ1-4	TRBV3-1/TRBV3-2	.	TGTGCCAGCAGCCGCGGGACAGCGGCTGAAAAACTGTTTTTT	CASSRGTAAEKLFF
TRBD1	TRBJ2-1	TRBV5-5	.	TGTGCCAGCAGCTTGGAGGGGGCCGGCTACAATGAGCAGTTCTTC	CASSLEGAGYNEQFF
.	TRBJ1-1	TRBV4-2	.	TGTGCCAGCAGCCAAGCCTCACAAGCGATAGCTTTCTTT	CASSQASQAIAFF
TRBD1	TRBJ1-3	TRBV7-9	.	TGTGCCAGCAGCTTTAGATGGGACAGGGGACTATCTGGAAACACCATATATTTT	CASSFRWDRGLSGNTIYF
TRBD1	TRBJ2-7	TRBV9	.	TGTGCCAGCAGCCAAAGACGGACAGGGGGATTAGACGAGCAGTACTTC	CASSQRRTGGLDEQYF
.	TRBJ1-2	TRBV28	.	TGTGCCAGCAGTTTAGGCAGGGGCCAAGGCTACACCTTC	CASSLGRGQGYTF
TRBD1	TRBJ1-2	TRBV6-1	few	TGTGCCAGCAGTGAAATGTCAGGGGGGAACTATGGCTACACCTTC	CASSEMSGGNYGYTF
TRBD1	TRBJ2-3	TRBV9	.	TGTGCCAGCAGCGTCGGGACAGGGGGCTTGACAGATACGCAGTATTTT	CASSVGTGGLTDTQYF
.	TRBJ1-2	TRBV14	.	TGTGCCAGCAGCCAAAGTCGGCAGGGGAGCCATGGCTACACCTTC	CASSQSRQGSHGYTF
TRBD1	TRBJ1-3	TRBV6-4	.	TGTGCCAGCATGCCCGGGACAGAAGTGTACTCTGGAAACACCATATATTTT	CASMPGTEVYSGNTIYF
.	TRBJ1-1	TRBV30	.	TGTGCCTGGAGTTACGGCACTGAAGCTTTCTTT	CAWSYGTEAFF
TRBD1	TRBJ1-6	TRBV5-1	few	TGCGCCAGCAGCCCTCGGACAGGGGAAAATAATTCACCCCTCCACTTT	CASSPRTGENNSPLHF
TRBD1	TRBJ2-5	TRBV12-5	.	TGTGCTAGTGGTTTAAACAGGGGAGAGACCCAGTACTTC	CASGLNRGETQYF
.	TRBJ2-2	TRBV6-5	.	TGTGCCAGCAGTACGAGGCGGAACACCGGGGAGCTGTTTTTT	CASSTRRNTGELFF
TRBD2	TRBJ2-1	TRBV2	.	TGTGCCAGCAGGCCCGGACTAGCGGGACACAATGAGCAGTTCTTC	CASRPGLAGHNEQFF
TRBD1	TRBJ1-2	TRBV2	.	TGTGCCAGCGGAGGGTGGCAGGGGGTCGGCTACACCTTC	CASGGWQGVGYTF
.	TRBJ2-5	TRBV6-5	.	TGTGCCAGCAACCACGGGACATCCCAAGAGACCCAGTACTTC	CASNHGTSQETQYF
TRBD1	TRBJ1-2	TRBV7-2	.	TGTGCCAGCAGCTCTCGGACAGGGTCGTATGGCTACACCTTC	CASSSRTGSYGYTF
.	TRBJ1-1	TRBV3-1/TRBV3-2	once	TGTGCCAGCAGCCAAGACAGGAATGAAGCTTTCTTT	CASSQDRNEAFF
TRBD1	TRBJ2-7	TRBV15	.	TGTGCCACCACTACCGGGACAGGATTCACCTACCACTACGAGCAGTACTTC	CATTTGTGFTYHYEQYF
.	TRBJ1-4	TRBV5-8	few	TGTGCCAGCAGCTTGGTCAGGCCGTATGAAAAACTGTTTTTT	CASSLVRPYEKLFF
TRBD2	TRBJ2-1	TRBV6-5	.	TGTGCCAGCAGTTATGCGGGAGGGTACAATGAGCAGTTCTTC	CASSYAGGYNEQFF
.	TRBJ1-2	TRBV2	.	TGTGCCAGGACCCAGCCGGACACCTATGGCTACACCTTC	CARTQPDTYGYTF
TRBD1	TRBJ2-3	TRBV6-5	.	TGTGCCAGCAGCCCGGACAGGGTAGGAGATACGCAGTATTTT	CASSPDRVGDTQYF
TRBD1	TRBJ1-2	TRBV30	few	TGTGCCTCTCCCCCCGCGACAGGGGGCTATGGCTACACCTTC	CASPPATGGYGYTF
.	TRBJ2-5	TRBV5-1	once	TGCGCCAGCAGCTTGGCTCCATCGGGCAGGGGAGAGACCCAGTACTTC	CASSLAPSGRGETQYF
.	TRBJ2-3	TRBV5-1	.	TGCGCCAGCAGTGCGGAGACAGATACGCAGTATTTT	CASSAETDTQYF
TRBD1	TRBJ2-3	TRBV28	.	TGTGCCAGCAGTACCACCGGGACAGGCTACACAGATACGCAGTATTTT	CASSTTGTGYTDTQYF
.	TRBJ1-4	TRBV19	.	TGTGCCAGTAACCCCAATGGAGTAGGAACTAATGAAAAACTGTTTTTT	CASNPNGVGTNEKLFF
.	TRBJ1-4	TRBV3-1/TRBV3-2	.	TGTGCCACCTCGGGAGACGCCGAAAAACTGTTTTTT	CATSGDAEKLFF
TRBD2	TRBJ2-1	TRBV10-3	.	TGTGCCATCAGTGAGGACAGGCCAAAAGCGGGGGGGCAGCATGAGCAGTTCTTC	CAISEDRPKAGGQHEQFF
.	TRBJ2-1	TRBV5-1	.	TGCGCCAGCAGCCCGCGGACTTTCGCCGGGAGCCAGAATGAGCAGTTCTTC	CASSPRTFAGSQNEQFF
TRBD1	TRBJ1-6	TRBV5-6	once	TGTGCCAGCAGCTCCGGGACAGGGGATAATTCACCCCTCCACTTT	CASSSGTGDNSPLHF
.	TRBJ2-7	TRBV5-1	.	TGCGCCAGCAGCTTGGGGCAGAACTACTACGAGCAGTACTTC	CASSLGQNYYEQYF
TRBD1	TRBJ2-1	TRBV6-1	.	TGTGCCAGCAGTGAAATCGGGACAGTGCACAATGAGCAGTTCTTC	CASSEIGTVHNEQFF
TRBD1	TRBJ2-2	TRBV19	.	TGTGCCAGTAGTTGGCAGGGGGCCACCGGGGAGCTGTTTTTT	CASSWQGATGELFF
.	TRBJ1-1	TRBV19	once	TGTGCCAGTAGTATTAGGGCGGCGGGGGCTCGGACTGAAGCTTTCTTT	CASSIRAAGARTEAFF
TRBD1	TRBJ2-1	TRBV15	.	TGTGCCACCAGCAGAGAACGGACAGGGGTTAGCAATGAGCAGTTCTTC	CATSRERTGVSNEQFF